Listed below are T cell receptor beta chains from one sample, sequenced in a study of cytomegalovirus exposure and HLA in healthy donors. Sequencing used immunoSEQ multiplex PCR; TCRdb keeps in-frame clones, though not all of them. The data contain 65,000 to 100,000 clones, roughly 75% of them singletons. The specimen was PBMCs. Source of these receptors: a man aged 35-49 years in good health and CMV-seronegative. Both conserved end residues are trimmed from each CDR3. The order of the fields is V gene, J gene, CDR3 protein.

>TRBV19|TRBJ1-6
ATSLLPIAGGQSRPAPLH
>TRBV29-1|TRBJ2-7
SVEGQTYEQY
>TRBV6-1|TRBJ1-6
ASMDRQGSSPLH
>TRBV29-1|TRBJ1-2
SVDPWGTGQGVGGYT
>TRBV5-1|TRBJ2-5
ASSAGGEETQY
>TRBV6-5|TRBJ2-4
ASSLTGGRDIQY
>TRBV29-1|TRBJ2-7
SAIAGGPSNEQY
>TRBV6-5|TRBJ1-1
ASSVDGVEAF
>TRBV10-3|TRBJ2-7
AIRRQGNEQY
>TRBV27|TRBJ1-1
ASSYRDRGAEAF
>TRBV10-1|TRBJ1-1
ASSPPGNTEAF
>TRBV27|TRBJ1-1
ASSLGVALNTEAF
>TRBV2|TRBJ2-2
ANSAGISNTGELF
>TRBV25-1|TRBJ2-5
ASSEPGGAGETQY
>TRBV5-6|TRBJ1-4
ASSLAGKGANEKLF
>TRBV5-1|TRBJ2-6
ASSLEGQGSGANVLT
>TRBV5-6|TRBJ1-1
ASSLGRGRTEAF
>TRBV9|TRBJ2-1
ASSVRTSGTYEQF
>TRBV10-2|TRBJ2-5
ASRLTSGGGKTQY
>TRBV5-6|TRBJ2-7
ASSLRGSGDYEQY
>TRBV5-4|TRBJ2-7
ASSPSSGISYEQY
>TRBV6-1|TRBJ1-5
ASSDMGGNQPQH
>TRBV29-1|TRBJ1-2
SVDTTLGRGDGYT
>TRBV18|TRBJ1-5
ASSRGAGGNQPQH
>TRBV19|TRBJ1-1
ASSMQLMNTEAF
>TRBV18|TRBJ2-5
ASSLKGTQETQY
>TRBV28|TRBJ2-5
ASSLRGIDPRPERQDPKGTQY
>TRBV5-1|TRBJ2-3
ASSWIGTSGGSTDTQY
>TRBV29-1|TRBJ2-1
SAPGTSGIHNEQF